This T cell receptor (beta chain) derives from a study of breast tumors, draining lymph nodes, adjacent tissues. Findings of the study overall: Tumor repertoires ranked between lymph nodes and nontumor tissue in diversity, with V and J gene preferences. Data fit most tumor T cells coming from lymph node, expanding in tumor.

The CDR3 length is 13 residues. Per the germline V gene, CDR1 is LNHDA and CDR2 is SQIVND (reference sequence). Axillary draining lymph nodes of breast cancer patients supplied the node samples. This clonotype appeared many times. As yet, its antigen is unknown. Each CDR3 protein gets one entry after TCRdb re-called the multiplex PCR reads with MiXCR. Among 200,000 or so distinct CDR3 sequences listed, over 25% were seen once. This receptor was identified in a female donor with breast cancer. Some clones in this sample may be carry-over from other donors' samples. The rearrangement links TRBV19 to TRBJ2-1, with D unclear. The sequenced sample was axillary lymph node tissue. CDR3 protein: CATTSTSYNEQFF. Written as DNA, the CDR3 is TGTGCGACGACTTCTACCTCCTACAATGAGCAGTTCTTC.